The clone carrying this TCR beta chain appeared a few times. This sample was taken from a study of T cells of healthy individuals. The CDR3 is 16 residues long. Germline V gene data show CDR1 as MGHRA and CDR2 as YSYEKL. V lost 4 bases to trimming and J lost 2 bases, with 12 bases between them. TCRdb reprocessed the 5' RACE reads via MiXCR and lists one record per CDR3 protein. The table includes some 69,000 distinct CDR3 sequences, roughly 16% detected once. The rearrangement uses TRBV4-1 and TRBJ2-6; D is unresolved. The sequence derives from a human donor in good health. The CDR3 here is CASSRTGRAGANVLTF. The CDR3 DNA reads TGCGCCAGCAGCCGAACCGGACGGGCTGGGGCCAACGTCCTGACTTTC.